Reported below is one TCR beta chain. The antigen remains undetermined. Sequencing was performed with immunoSEQ multiplex PCR; in TCRdb, only in-frame clones are kept and a portion is missing. The sample has 850,000 to 1,100,000 clones; about 72% are singletons. The source of the sample is a study of shared clonotypes between healthy human individuals. Study at large: Researchers drew samples from two women and a few men aged 18 to 49. Study-wide findings and caveats: The diversity represented, both genetic and in exposure history, was limited by few donors.

All of the donors resided in Nashville, Tennessee, and each was a Caucasian adult. Germline V gene data show CDR1 as SGHRS and CDR2 as YFSETQ. This CDR3 has 15 residues. After removal of 7 bases from V and 9 bases from J, the junction contained 11 bases not matched to a gene. This chain connects TRBV5-1 to TRBJ2-1, with 12 bases that match TRBD2. This TCR derives from a man aged 18 to 29 in good health. Some clones in this sample may be carry-over from other donors' samples. The specimen sequenced was memory CD4+ T cells from PBMCs. Specified subset: CD45RA-negative fraction. The CDR3 reads CASLRLAGARGEQFF. CDR3 coding DNA: TGCGCCAGCCTAAGACTAGCGGGAGCAAGAGGTGAGCAGTTCTTC.